What follows are 31 T cell receptor beta chains derived from one specimen sequenced in a study of graft-versus-host responses after intestinal transplantation. Which antigens these TCRs recognize remains unknown. Generated by immunoSEQ multiplex PCR, the TCRdb table keeps only in-frame clones and is missing some. The sample carries fewer than 85,000 clones, approximately 96% recorded once. This specimen was unstimulated CD8+ T cells sorted from spleen or lymph node cells, taken before intestinal transplant. Receptors were obtained from a human donor who received an intestinal transplant.

V gene TRBV9 combines with J gene TRBJ2-7, with D tentatively TRBD2 (5 bases). The CDR3 runs 14 residues. Germline CDR1 reads SGDLS; CDR2 reads YYNGEE. V was trimmed by 0 bases and J by 5 bases, leaving 12 bases between them. The CDR3 DNA reads as TGTGCCAGCAGCGTAGGACTACAATCGAACGAGCAGTACTTC. Its translation is CASSVGLQSNEQYF. The variable domain in full, with the rest retrieved from reference TRBV9 and TRBJ2-7, is DSGVTQTPKHLITATGQRVTLRCSPRSGDLSVYWYQQSLDQGLQFLIQYYNGEERAKGNILERFSAQQFPDLHSELNLSSLELGDSALYFCASSVGLQSNEQYFGPGTRLTVT.

This chain links TRBV4-1 with TRBJ1-5; possible D gene TRBD1, 6 bases. Trimming removed 2 bases at V and 1 base at J, with 15 bases between. The germline V gene has CDR1 MGHRA and CDR2 YSYEKL. CDR3 size: 17 residues. CDR3 DNA sequence: TGCGCCAGCAGCCAATTCTTAGGGGGGGAAAGCAATCAGCCCCAGCATTTT. Its translation is CASSQFLGGESNQPQHF.

This clone showed up just once. The rearrangement links TRBV4-1 to TRBJ1-1; D unresolved. Germline lookup yields CDR1 MGHRA and CDR2 YSYEKL. The CDR3 loop spans 13 amino acids. V was cut by 1 base and J by 6 bases, with 9 bases left in between. The CDR3 coding sequence is TGCGCCAGCAGCCAAGGGGTGGACGCTGAAGCTTTCTTT. This translates into CASSQGVDAEAFF.

This chain's CDR3 is CASSIDSYGYTF. CDR3 coding DNA: TGTGCCAGTAGTATTGACAGTTATGGCTACACCTTC. V gene TRBV19 combines with J gene TRBJ1-2; perhaps TRBD1 as D (5 bases). V was shortened by 3 bases and J by 5 bases, with 7 bases between the two germline ends. Looked up from germline, CDR1 is LNHDA and CDR2 is SQIVND (reference sequence). The length of the CDR3 is 12 residues.

The chain is built from TRBV6-6 and TRBJ2-3; D gene uncertain. The CDR3 runs 15 residues. Per germline, CDR1 MNHNY and CDR2 SVGAGI (reference sequence). Trimming cost V 7 bases and J 5 bases, with 19 bases left between them. For the CDR3, the DNA is TGTGCCAGCACCCCCTGGGTCGAGCGATTAGATACGCAGTATTTT. Translation gives CASTPWVERLDTQYF.

The chain links TRBV27 to TRBJ2-7, with D tentatively TRBD1 (6 bases). The ends were cut back, 8 bases at V and 6 bases at J, with 17 bases in the middle. The CDR3 is 13 amino acids. Germline values: CDR1 MNHEY, CDR2 SMNVEV (reference sequence). CDR3 sequence: CASGPTQGGEQYF. CDR3 DNA sequence: TGTGCCAGCGGACCCACACAGGGCGGCGAGCAGTACTTC.

This clone was detected once. The V gene is TRBV7-9, the J gene TRBJ2-5, with 12 bases lining up with TRBD1. The J call may be in error: the DNA end matches TRBJ2-7 better. Germline V lookup: CDR1 SEHNR, CDR2 FQNEAQ (reference sequence). This CDR3 has 15 amino acids. This CDR3 is CASSPGTGGLYEQYF. CDR3 in DNA: TGTGCCAGCAGCCCCGGGACAGGGGGCCTCTACGAGCAGTACTTC.

This rearrangement joins TRBV6-1 to TRBJ2-3; 8 bases are shared with TRBD2. Trimming at V came to 1 base and at J to 11 bases, leaving 8 bases not matched to a gene. There are 14 residues in the CDR3. The germline gives CDR1 MNHNS, CDR2 SASEGT. The CDR3: CASSEGAGEGRQYF. The CDR3, as DNA: TGTGCCAGCAGTGAAGGAGCGGGAGAGGGACGGCAGTATTTT.

This clone was detected once. J is TRBJ1-1 and V is TRBV28, with 7 bases aligning to TRBD1. Germline V gene data show CDR1 as MDHEN and CDR2 as SYDVKM. V was clipped by 5 bases and J by 1 base; unmatched bases: 4. There are 14 residues in the CDR3. DNA for the CDR3: TGTGCCAGCAGTATGTACAGGGGGAACACTGAAGCTTTCTTT. It yields the protein CASSMYRGNTEAFF.

This chain links TRBV6-4 with TRBJ1-1; 7 positions match TRBD1. The length of the CDR3 is 13 residues. Unmatched junction bases numbered 0, after V lost 2 bases and J lost 3 bases. Per germline, CDR1 MRHNA and CDR2 SNTAGT. The CDR3 sequence: CASSDRGHTEAFF. The CDR3 nucleotides read TGTGCCAGCAGTGACAGGGGGCACACTGAAGCTTTCTTT.

The J gene is TRBJ1-2, the V gene TRBV5-1; D unclear. The germline V gene encodes CDR1 SGHRS and CDR2 YFSETQ. The CDR3 sequence is 14 residues long. The ends were cut back, 4 bases at V and 0 bases at J, with 10 bases in the middle. The chain's CDR3 is CASSGVRANYGYTF. CDR3 in DNA: TGCGCCAGCAGCGGGGTCAGAGCTAACTATGGCTACACCTTC.

As regards this clone: Within the sample, other DNA sequences also encode this same CDR3. The gene calls are TRBV27 and TRBJ2-7, with D perhaps matching TRBD2 (5 bases). The CDR3 length is 13 residues. The ends were cut back, 6 bases at V and 1 base at J, with 10 bases in the middle. The V gene's germline CDR1 is MNHEY and CDR2 SMNVEV (reference sequence). The CDR3 DNA reads TGTGCCAGCAGCTTCCGGGGATCCTACGAGCAGTACTTC. It is translated as CASSFRGSYEQYF.

V gene TRBV18 combines with J gene TRBJ1-3; 7 bases are shared with TRBD1. The germline CDR1 and CDR2 sequences are KGHSH and LQKENI. With 0 bases clipped from V and 7 bases from J, the junction kept 6 bases outside the gene matches. This CDR3 has 15 residues. The CDR3 DNA reads TGTGCCAGCTCACCACCGGGAAGGGGGCCGAACACCATATATTTT. It yields the protein CASSPPGRGPNTIYF.

The rearrangement links TRBV30 to TRBJ2-1, with 14 bases lining up with TRBD2. Germline V CDR1 and CDR2: GTSNPN, SVGIG (reference sequence). V dropped 5 bases and J dropped 0; count of bases not matched to a gene: 3. The CDR3 has 16 amino acids. CDR3 sequence reads: CAWGLAGGFSYNEQFF. CDR3 nucleotides: TGTGCCTGGGGACTAGCGGGAGGCTTCTCCTACAATGAGCAGTTCTTC.

This clone was counted a single time. This specimen includes other DNA sequences encoding the same CDR3. The chain uses TRBV6-1 and TRBJ2-2; D may correspond to TRBD1 or TRBD2 (6 bases each). CDR1 is MNHNS, CDR2 SASEGT, per germline. This CDR3 has 14 residues. Trimming left V 8 bases short and J 3 bases short, with 13 bases between. The CDR3 loop is CASLGGRDTGELFF. CDR3 DNA: TGTGCCAGCTTAGGGGGGCGGGACACCGGGGAGCTGTTTTTT.

In its sample, this clone was seen once. The chain joins TRBV6-5 to TRBJ2-7; no clear D gene. The CDR3 covers 11 residues. The germline V gene encodes CDR1 MNHEY and CDR2 SVGAGI. With 4 bases removed from V and 5 bases from J, the gap between germline ends came to 6 bases. The CDR3 loop reads CASSSYDEQYF. The DNA of the CDR3 is TGTGCCAGCAGTTCCTACGACGAGCAGTACTTC.

In its sample, this clone was seen once. CDR3 bases: TGTGCCAGCACAGGGAATTCACCGAACACTGAAGCTTTCTTT. Its translation: CASTGNSPNTEAFF. The chain joins TRBV28 to TRBJ1-1; D is perhaps TRBD1 (5 bases). The CDR3 consists of 14 residues. Germline CDR1 and CDR2: MDHEN and SYDVKM. Trimming left V 7 bases short and J 1 base short, with 13 bases between.

The chain links TRBV7-5 to TRBJ2-7; TRBD1 is the table's D call, not checked against the DNA. TRBV7-5 corresponds to a pseudogene. The CDR3 is 15 amino acids. The CDR3 DNA follows: TGTGCCAGAAGAACTGACAGGGGGCAGTGCTACGAGCAGTACTTC. Residues: CARRTDRGQCYEQYF.

The chain links TRBV27 to TRBJ2-5; D is unresolved. Trimming cost V 3 bases and J 5 bases, with 19 bases left between them. From germline, CDR1 is MNHEY and CDR2 SMNVEV (reference sequence). There are 16 residues in the CDR3. The CDR3 bases are TGTGCCAGCAGTTTGATCGGAAAAGCCCTCGGGGAGACCCAGTACTTC. Amino acids: CASSLIGKALGETQYF.

The chain employs TRBV27 and TRBJ2-7; 8 nucleotides agree with TRBD1. Germline V CDR1 and CDR2: MNHEY, SMNVEV (reference sequence). The CDR3 runs 14 residues. V lost 5 bases to trimming and J lost 2 bases; unmatched junction nucleotides: 5. The CDR3 region has the DNA TGTGCCAGCAGTCTCGGGACAGGTCCCTACGAGCAGTACTTC. It encodes CASSLGTGPYEQYF.

The chain couples TRBV30 to TRBJ2-2; 11 bases are a match to TRBD2. The CDR3 loop spans 15 amino acids. From germline, CDR1 is GTSNPN and CDR2 SVGIG (reference sequence). Trimming took 0 bases from V and 5 from J; bases not matched to a gene: 2. The CDR3 coding sequence is TGTGCCTGGAGTGTACTAGCGGGAGAAACCGGGGAGCTGTTTTTT. It encodes CAWSVLAGETGELFF.

The rearrangement links TRBV7-9 to TRBJ2-1; D might be TRBD2 (6 bases). V was clipped by 0 bases and J by 4 bases, with 7 bases between them. The germline V gene has CDR1 SEHNR and CDR2 FQNEAQ (reference sequence). The CDR3 length is 14 residues. The CDR3 DNA reads as TGTGCCAGCAGCTTAGCGGGGACTTACAATGAGCAGTTCTTC. Translated, it gives CASSLAGTYNEQFF.

The V call is TRBV7-6, the J call TRBJ2-1, with D tentatively TRBD2 (6 bases). CDR3 length: 12 amino acids. Germline CDR1 reads SGHVS; CDR2 reads FNYEAQ. V lost 8 bases, J lost 9 bases, and 14 bases lay in between. This CDR3 is CASSGETVEQFF. The CDR3 DNA follows: TGTGCCAGCTCGGGGGAGACTGTTGAGCAGTTCTTC.

This clone was found once. CDR3 bases: TGTGCCAGCAGTCCCCGGGACAGGGAGTATCAGCCCCAGCATTTT. Translated, it gives CASSPRDREYQPQHF. This chain connects TRBV5-8 to TRBJ1-5; TRBD1 agrees at 9 bases. Trimming took 5 bases from V and 5 from J; bases not matched to a gene: 8. The CDR3 has 15 amino acids. Germline CDR1 reads SGHTS; CDR2 reads YDEGEE. Variable domain in full (rest from reference TRBV5-8 and TRBJ1-5): EAGVTQSPTHLIKTRGQQATLRCSPISGHTSVYWYQQALGLGLQFLLWYDEGEERNRGNFPPRFSGRQFPNYSSELNVNALELEDSALYLCASSPRDREYQPQHFGDGTRLSIL.

The J gene is TRBJ1-4, the V gene TRBV19; 8 bases match TRBD1. Unmatched junction bases numbered 10, after V lost 8 bases and J lost 5 bases. The CDR3 runs 15 residues. Germline V gene lookup returns CDR1 LNHDA and CDR2 SQIVND (reference sequence). CDR3: CASSGGAGSNEKLFF. In DNA, the CDR3 is TGTGCCAGTTCAGGGGGCGCTGGGAGCAATGAAAAACTGTTTTTT. The whole variable domain, remainder taken from reference TRBV19 and TRBJ1-4, is DGGITQSPKYLFRKEGQNVTLSCEQNLNHDAMYWYRQDPGQGLRLIYYSQIVNDFQKGDIAEGYSVSREKKESFPLTVTSAQKNPTAFYLCASSGGAGSNEKLFFGSGTQLSVL.

V and J are TRBV19 and TRBJ2-7; possibly TRBD2 for D (6 bases). CDR1 is LNHDA, CDR2 SQIVND, per germline (reference sequence). The V end lost 4 bases, the J end lost 2 bases, and 15 bases lay between the germline ends. CDR3 length: 15 residues. CDR3 amino acids: CASSTPVGGPYEQYF. The CDR3, as DNA: TGTGCCAGTAGTACTCCGGTGGGAGGCCCCTACGAGCAGTACTTC.

CDR3 loop: CASSLQGSILNTEAFF. The CDR3 bases are TGTGCCAGCAGCCTGCAGGGATCTATCTTGAACACTGAAGCTTTCTTT. The chain combines TRBV9 with TRBJ1-1; weak D call: TRBD1 (5 bases). Germline-derived CDR1 and CDR2 are SGDLS and YYNGEE. Trimming shortened V by 4 bases and J by 0 bases, and 16 bases separated the two germline ends. The CDR3 is made up of 16 amino acids. The entire variable domain, with the rest obtained from reference TRBV9 and TRBJ1-1, is as follows: DSGVTQTPKHLITATGQRVTLRCSPRSGDLSVYWYQQSLDQGLQFLIQYYNGEERAKGNILERFSAQQFPDLHSELNLSSLELGDSALYFCASSLQGSILNTEAFFGQGTRLTVV.

This chain connects TRBV2 to TRBJ1-5; D is unresolved. The CDR3 spans 13 residues. Germline lookup yields CDR1 SNHLY and CDR2 FYNNEI. With 6 bases removed from V and 3 bases from J, the gap between germline ends came to 9 bases. CDR3 loop: CASRQGPNQPQHF. In nucleotides, the CDR3 is TGTGCCAGCAGACAAGGTCCCAATCAGCCCCAGCATTTT.

The chain has TRBV6-5 and TRBJ2-2; D unresolved. From germline, CDR1 is MNHEY and CDR2 SVGAGI. This CDR3 comprises 16 residues. V gave up 2 bases and J gave up 2 bases, with 12 bases separating them. The CDR3 loop reads CASSYLGVINTGELFF. The DNA of the CDR3 is TGTGCCAGCAGTTACCTAGGAGTGATCAACACCGGGGAGCTGTTTTTT.

The chain is built from TRBV19 and TRBJ1-5; maybe TRBD1 (5 bases). Trimming left V 0 bases short and J 2 bases short, with 11 bases between. There are 16 residues in the CDR3. CDR1 LNHDA and CDR2 SQIVND come from the germline V gene (reference sequence). CDR3 protein: CASSIDLGGGNQPQHF. The CDR3 DNA follows: TGTGCCAGTAGTATAGATCTTGGGGGAGGCAATCAGCCCCAGCATTTT. Full variable domain (outside the CDR3, taken from reference TRBV19 and TRBJ1-5): DGGITQSPKYLFRKEGQNVTLSCEQNLNHDAMYWYRQDPGQGLRLIYYSQIVNDFQKGDIAEGYSVSREKKESFPLTVTSAQKNPTAFYLCASSIDLGGGNQPQHFGDGTRLSIL.

The CDR3, as DNA: TGCGCCAGCAGCCCACAGGGGTATGCAGAGACCCAGTACTTC. Translation: CASSPQGYAETQYF. This chain links TRBV4-1 with TRBJ2-5, with 7 positions matching TRBD1. V was pared by 4 bases and J by 4 bases, with 6 bases of the junction left unmatched. CDR1 is MGHRA, CDR2 YSYEKL, per germline. This CDR3 comprises 14 residues.